A selection of T cell receptor beta chains follows, all from one sample in a study of vaccination effects on CD4 cells after COVID-19. No antigens are known for them. The data were produced by immunoSEQ multiplex PCR, yet TCRdb's version contains in-frame clones alone and is incomplete. The data contain roughly 60,000 clones, roughly 76% of them singletons. Material: CD4+ T cells from PBMCs cultured with SARS-CoV-2 spike peptides, obtained before COVID-19 vaccination. The receptors derive from a human donor who received a COVID-19 vaccine. CDR3s leave out the opening cysteine and the closing phenylalanine or tryptophan. The order of the fields is clone size, D gene, V gene, J gene, CDR3 protein. D genes are given only for firm matches. For some rows the clone size is stated as once, few or many, or as a class when expanded; others skip it.

size: .
D: .
V: TRBV3-1/TRBV3-2
J: TRBJ1-1
CDR3: ASSQEGANTEAF

size: .
D: TRBD1
V: TRBV27
J: TRBJ2-1
CDR3: ASRDRGRNEQF

size: .
D: .
V: TRBV18
J: TRBJ1-3
CDR3: ASSPPTPQGNTIY

size: .
D: .
V: TRBV18
J: TRBJ2-3
CDR3: ASSLEDTQY

size: .
D: .
V: TRBV7-3
J: TRBJ2-5
CDR3: ASSLSGGWSETQY

size: .
D: .
V: TRBV30
J: TRBJ2-1
CDR3: AWAAGNEQF

size: .
D: .
V: TRBV7-6
J: TRBJ1-5
CDR3: ASSLGGGDQPQH

size: .
D: .
V: TRBV7-3
J: TRBJ1-1
CDR3: ASSSPDSAEAF

size: .
D: TRBD1
V: TRBV29-1
J: TRBJ2-7
CDR3: SVEGTDYEQY

size: .
D: .
V: TRBV10-3
J: TRBJ1-2
CDR3: AIGRQSLYGYT

size: few
D: .
V: TRBV6-5
J: TRBJ1-3
CDR3: ASRPDTFSGNTIY

size: .
D: .
V: TRBV29-1
J: TRBJ1-2
CDR3: SAAVAGGYGYT

size: .
D: TRBD1
V: TRBV5-6
J: TRBJ1-5
CDR3: ASSSRDRVYQPQH

size: few
D: .
V: TRBV5-4
J: TRBJ2-7
CDR3: ASSSGLGGINEQY

size: .
D: TRBD1
V: TRBV27
J: TRBJ1-4
CDR3: ASSFGRQGINEKLF

size: .
D: TRBD1
V: TRBV28
J: TRBJ2-7
CDR3: ASSQPPGQGLPEQY

size: few
D: TRBD1
V: TRBV3-1/TRBV3-2
J: TRBJ1-3
CDR3: ATGDRGHGNTIY